The TCR beta chain described here comes from a study of OX40 agonist ivuxolimab in advanced cancers. For the study at large: Recorded diagnoses for dose-escalation patients were hepatocellular carcinoma, melanoma, renal cell or head and neck cancer. Three partial responders included one hepatocellular carcinoma patient and two cutaneous melanoma patients. Study findings and constraints: Clones of CD4+ and CD8+ blood T cells grew by week 6 at doses of 0.1 to 3.0 mg/kg. Fewer expanded clones were found on average in CD4+ than in CD8+ T cells.

The protocol was immunoSEQ multiplex PCR, while the TCRdb copy is restricted to in-frame clones and leaves out a portion. The sample shows about 58,000 clones, around 84% of them seen only once. About this clone: What it recognizes is unknown.

Germline V gene data show CDR1 as SGHKS and CDR2 as YYEKEE (reference sequence). Trimming took 0 bases from V and 5 from J, leaving 12 bases between them. This CDR3 is built from 15 residues. This specimen consisted of CD4+ or CD8+ T cells sorted from blood, obtained in a trial of the OX40 agonist ivuxolimab. This rearrangement joins TRBV5-5 to TRBJ2-1; D perhaps matches TRBD2 (7 bases). The source of this sequence is an adult with an advanced solid tumor such as melanoma, head and neck, liver or kidney cancer. CDR3 DNA: TGTGCCAGCAGCTTGGCCGGGGGGCGCGACAATGAGCAGTTCTTC. Its translation: CASSLAGGRDNEQFF.